The clone carrying this TCR beta chain was observed a handful of times. This entry is derived from a study of T cells after yellow fever vaccination. Trimming stripped 6 bases from V and 8 bases from J, with 16 bases between. CDR3 length equals 14 residues. Germline V gives CDR1 SGHAT, CDR2 FQNNGV. TCRdb passed the 5' RACE reads through MiXCR, listing each CDR3 protein once. The table shows 250,000 or so distinct CDR3 sequences, with approximately 6.8% occurring only once. Sequencing used CD4+ T cells sorted from PBMCs, obtained on the day of the yellow fever booster vaccination. The TCR comes from a man aged 30-40 years who received the YFV17D yellow fever vaccine. The genes are TRBV11-2 and TRBJ1-4, with D maybe TRBD1 (5 bases). The CDR3 loop is CASRPSGFWEKLFF. The CDR3 bases are TGTGCCAGCAGACCTTCAGGGTTTTGGGAAAAACTGTTTTTT.